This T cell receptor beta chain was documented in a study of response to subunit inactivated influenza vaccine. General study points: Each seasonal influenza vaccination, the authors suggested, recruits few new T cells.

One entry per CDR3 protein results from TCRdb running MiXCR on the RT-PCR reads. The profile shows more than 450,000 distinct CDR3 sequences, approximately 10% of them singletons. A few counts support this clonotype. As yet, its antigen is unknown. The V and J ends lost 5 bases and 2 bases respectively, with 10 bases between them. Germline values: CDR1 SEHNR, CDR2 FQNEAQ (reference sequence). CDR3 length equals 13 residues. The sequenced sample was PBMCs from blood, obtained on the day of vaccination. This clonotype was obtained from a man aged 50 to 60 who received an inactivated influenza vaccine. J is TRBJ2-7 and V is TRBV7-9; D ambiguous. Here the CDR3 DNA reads TGTGCCAGCAGCCCCGCGCTCCCCTACGAGCAGTACTTC. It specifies CASSPALPYEQYF. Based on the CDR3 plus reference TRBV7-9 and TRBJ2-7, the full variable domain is DTGVSQNPRHKITKRGQNVTFRCDPISEHNRLYWYRQTLGQGPEFLTYFQNEAQLEKSRLLSDRFSAERPKGSFSTLEIQRTEQGDSAMYLCASSPALPYEQYFGPGTRLTVT.